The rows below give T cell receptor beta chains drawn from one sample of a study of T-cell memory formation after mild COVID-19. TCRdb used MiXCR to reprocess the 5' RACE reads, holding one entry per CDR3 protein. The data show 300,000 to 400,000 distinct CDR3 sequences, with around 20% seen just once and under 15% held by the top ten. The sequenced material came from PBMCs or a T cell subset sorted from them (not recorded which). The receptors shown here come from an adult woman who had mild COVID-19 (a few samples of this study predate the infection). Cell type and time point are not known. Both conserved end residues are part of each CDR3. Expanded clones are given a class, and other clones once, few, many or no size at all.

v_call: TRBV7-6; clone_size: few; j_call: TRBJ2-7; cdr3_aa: CASSLVTGTGSYEQYF
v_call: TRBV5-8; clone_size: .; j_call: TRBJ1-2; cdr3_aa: CASNLDRVRYGYTF
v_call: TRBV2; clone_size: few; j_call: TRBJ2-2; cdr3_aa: CASSVRPTGELFF
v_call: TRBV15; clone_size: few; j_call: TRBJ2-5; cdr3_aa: CATSRDETGRLRYF
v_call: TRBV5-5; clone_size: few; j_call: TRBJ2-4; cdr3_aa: CASSPPGDLAKNIQYF
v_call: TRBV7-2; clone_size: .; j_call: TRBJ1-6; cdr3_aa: CASSWPGGNSPLHF
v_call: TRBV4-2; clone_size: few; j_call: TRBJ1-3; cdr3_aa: CASSQEKVRRTIYF
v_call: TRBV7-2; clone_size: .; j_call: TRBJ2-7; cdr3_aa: CASSSERSGSGLAHYEQYF
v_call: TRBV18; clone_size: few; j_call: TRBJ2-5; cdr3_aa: CASSPLYQETQYF
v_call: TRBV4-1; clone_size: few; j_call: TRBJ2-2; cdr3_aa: CASSQFTGELFF
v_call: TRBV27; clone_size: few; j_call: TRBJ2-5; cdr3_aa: CASRRLGLAGGPSQETQYF
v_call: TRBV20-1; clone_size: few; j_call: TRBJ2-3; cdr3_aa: CSAGSGASTDTQYF
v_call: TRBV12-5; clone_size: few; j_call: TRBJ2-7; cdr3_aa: CASGLDYEQYF
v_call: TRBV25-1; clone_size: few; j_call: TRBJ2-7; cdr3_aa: CASSEWGTGSSQGQYF
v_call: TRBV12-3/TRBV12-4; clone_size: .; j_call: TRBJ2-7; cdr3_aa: CASRTLGGGDEQYF
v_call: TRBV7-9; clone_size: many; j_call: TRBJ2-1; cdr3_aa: CASSLAGVTYNEQFF
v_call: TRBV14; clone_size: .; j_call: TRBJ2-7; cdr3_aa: CASSFITGTPTF
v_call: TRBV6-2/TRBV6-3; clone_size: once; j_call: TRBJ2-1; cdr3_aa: CASSERQRMDDNEQFF
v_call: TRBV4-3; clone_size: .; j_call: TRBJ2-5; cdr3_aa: CASSQDPAGLPETQYF
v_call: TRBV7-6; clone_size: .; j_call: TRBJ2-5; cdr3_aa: CASSLTSGVRKETQYF
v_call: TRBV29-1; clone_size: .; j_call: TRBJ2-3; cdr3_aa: CSQGTDTQYF